This T cell receptor (beta chain) was identified during a study of post-analysis software for immune sequencing data. Study results and caveats: Patients showed TRBV5-6, TRBV5-1 and TRBV20-1 among 4 or 5 TRBV segments more frequent than in controls. Controls' normalized Chao1 diversity significantly exceeded that of multiple sclerosis patients.

CDR3 length: 13 residues. Germline V gene sequence: CDR1 SGHRS, CDR2 YFSETQ. V lost 10 bases, J lost 8 bases, and 10 bases stayed unmatched. The TCR beta cDNA libraries contained unique molecular identifiers. MiXCR was run by TCRdb on the PCR reads, yielding one entry per CDR3 protein. The sample consists of 500,000 to 600,000 distinct CDR3 sequences, 44% of them appearing once. Regarding this clonotype: What it binds is unknown.

V and J are TRBV5-1 and TRBJ2-1; 9 bases align to TRBD1. The sample comprised blood. This TCR came from a girl aged 10 to 17 with multiple sclerosis. In nucleotides, the CDR3 is TGCGCCGCAGGGGCACAGGGGGCAGATGAGCAGTTCTTC. It translates to CAAGAQGADEQFF.